The 15 T cell receptor beta chains in this list originate from one sample, sequenced in a study of blood T cell repertoires in COVID-19. TCRdb's table, derived via immunoSEQ multiplex PCR, lists solely in-frame clones and lacks some. Of 250,000 to 350,000 clones listed, over 75% are singletons. The sample consisted of peripheral blood. The receptors were sampled from a woman in her sixties or seventies with acute or convalescent COVID-19.

V gene TRBV24-1 combines with J gene TRBJ2-3, with a possible D match to TRBD2 (6 bases). CDR1 is KGHDR and CDR2 is SFDVKD in the germline V gene. Trimming removed 4 bases from V and 8 bases from J, with 12 bases in between. This CDR3 is 13 amino acids long. The CDR3 DNA reads TGTGCCACCAGTGAAACCCAGGGAGGTACGCAGTATTTT. Translated: CATSETQGGTQYF.

The V call is TRBV10-1, the J call TRBJ2-3; D is ambiguous. The CDR3 runs to 14 residues. Per the germline V gene, CDR1 is WNHNN and CDR2 is SYGVQD (reference sequence). Deletions cut 5 bases from V and 1 base from J, with 10 bases between. The CDR3, as DNA: TGCGCCAGCAGTACCCGACAATGCACAGATACGCAGTATTTT. It encodes CASSTRQCTDTQYF.

This clone was detected only a few times. J is TRBJ1-1 and V is TRBV29-1, with a tentative D call TRBD1 (5 bases). Germline assignment: CDR1 SQVTM and CDR2 ANQGSEA. Trimming took off 5 bases at V and 1 base at J, with 8 bases between the two ends. The CDR3 runs 12 residues. The chain's CDR3 is CSVTQGNTEAFF. CDR3 in DNA: TGCAGCGTTACTCAGGGGAACACTGAAGCTTTCTTT.

The V gene is TRBV19, the J gene TRBJ1-1, with D maybe TRBD1 (6 bases). The CDR3 is 13 amino acids. Germline V gene data show CDR1 as LNHDA and CDR2 as SQIVND (reference sequence). Trimming took off 3 bases at V and 5 bases at J, with 10 bases between the two ends. The CDR3 reads CASSINRETEAFF. Here the CDR3 DNA reads TGTGCCAGTAGTATTAACAGGGAGACTGAAGCTTTCTTT.

The V call is TRBV14, the J call TRBJ2-3, with a weak D call TRBD2 (6 bases). CDR3 length: 15 residues. With 4 bases removed from V and 8 bases from J, the gap between germline ends came to 19 bases. Germline V gene lookup returns CDR1 SGHDN and CDR2 FVKESK. The CDR3 loop is CASSLLRGSIGTQYF. CDR3 bases: TGTGCCAGCAGCCTCCTACGGGGGAGCATAGGTACGCAGTATTTT.

The V gene is TRBV28, the J gene TRBJ1-2; TRBD1 aligns across 10 bases. V dropped 5 bases and J dropped 7; count of bases not matched to a gene: 7. This CDR3 has 14 residues. CDR1 and CDR2 from the germline V gene are MDHEN and SYDVKM. The CDR3 spells CASSRQGAIPGYTF. The CDR3 DNA follows: TGTGCCAGCAGTCGACAGGGGGCGATACCTGGCTACACCTTC.

The chain employs TRBV7-9 and TRBJ2-7, with 7 bases matching TRBD1. Germline CDR1 and CDR2: SEHNR and FQNEAQ (reference sequence). Trimming removed 5 bases from V and 2 bases from J; junction bases left unmatched: 6. The CDR3 has 14 residues. The CDR3 DNA is TGTGCCAGCAGCCCTCTGAGGGGGCCCTACGAGCAGTACTTC. Protein sequence: CASSPLRGPYEQYF.

V gene TRBV19 combines with J gene TRBJ1-5; 9 positions agree with TRBD1. The germline CDR1 and CDR2 sequences are LNHDA and SQIVND (reference sequence). V lost 9 bases, J lost 3 bases, and 9 bases stayed unmatched. The CDR3 loop spans 15 amino acids. The CDR3 spells CASALQGAPNQPQHF. CDR3 sequence (DNA): TGTGCCAGCGCGTTACAGGGGGCTCCCAATCAGCCCCAGCATTTT.

The V gene is TRBV7-3, the J gene TRBJ2-3; D is perhaps TRBD2 (5 bases). The V gene's germline CDR1 is SGHTA and CDR2 FQGTGA. The CDR3 contains 14 residues. With 2 bases removed from V and 6 bases from J, the gap between germline ends came to 12 bases. CDR3 amino acids: CASSLGGSGDTQYF. The CDR3 coding sequence is TGTGCCAGCAGCTTAGGAGGTTCCGGGGATACGCAGTATTTT.

In this sample, this clone turned up a few times. V gene TRBV2 combines with J gene TRBJ1-6, with D possibly TRBD1 on 5 matching bases. Between the trimmed V and J ends, which lost 0 bases and 1 base, there was a span of 16 bases. This CDR3 region has 19 residues. Germline V lookup: CDR1 SNHLY, CDR2 FYNNEI. Here the CDR3 DNA reads TGTGCCAGCAGTGAAGCGCCCGACAGAGGAGAGTCCTATAATTCACCCCTCCACTTT. Residues: CASSEAPDRGESYNSPLHF. Full variable domain (remainder filled in from reference TRBV2 and TRBJ1-6): EPEVTQTPSHQVTQMGQEVILRCVPISNHLYFYWYRQILGQKVEFLVSFYNNEISEKSEIFDDQFSVERPDGSNFTLKIRSTKLEDSAMYFCASSEAPDRGESYNSPLHFGNGTRLTVT.

The rearrangement joins TRBV21-1 to TRBJ2-7; the table gives TRBD2 as D, unverified against the DNA. TRBV21-1 is a documented pseudogene. The length of the CDR3 is 15 residues. The CDR3 DNA is TGTGCCAGCAGCAAAGCGGCGGGAGGGCCCTACGAGCAGTACTTC. Protein sequence: CASSKAAGGPYEQYF.

The V call is TRBV28, the J call TRBJ2-5; 8 nucleotides line up with TRBD1. The junction had 8 bases not matched to a gene; V was cut back by 5 bases and J by 3 bases. The length of the CDR3 is 15 residues. The germline V gene has CDR1 MDHEN and CDR2 SYDVKM. The CDR3 loop is CASSGSTGGKETQYF. DNA of the CDR3: TGTGCCAGCAGTGGTTCCACAGGGGGAAAAGAGACCCAGTACTTC. The full variable domain, in which reference TRBV28 and TRBJ2-5 provide the parts outside the CDR3, is DVKVTQSSRYLVKRTGEKVFLECVQDMDHENMFWYRQDPGLGLRLIYFSYDVKMKEKGDIPEGYSVSREKKERFSLILESASTNQTSMYLCASSGSTGGKETQYFGPGTRLLVL.

The gene calls are TRBV6-5 and TRBJ1-1, with 7 bases matching TRBD1. Germline CDR1 MNHEY, CDR2 SVGAGI. V lost 7 bases to trimming and J lost 11 bases; unmatched junction nucleotides: 13. The CDR3 length is 13 residues. Written as DNA, the CDR3 is TGTGCCAGCACCGAGACAGGGCTCTCGGAGGCTTTCTTT. This encodes CASTETGLSEAFF.

The count of this clone is one. V and J are TRBV6-4 and TRBJ2-3; 9 positions match TRBD1. CDR1 is MRHNA, CDR2 SNTAGT, per germline. V was clipped by 6 bases and J by 2 bases; unmatched bases: 6. The CDR3 extends over 15 amino acids. The CDR3 nucleotides read TGTGCCAGCAGCGAAGGGGACAGGGACACAGATACGCAGTATTTT. As protein: CASSEGDRDTDTQYF.

CDR3: CASRTTHLNTEAFF. In DNA form, the CDR3 reads TGTGCCAGCAGGACTACACATTTGAACACTGAAGCTTTCTTT. The V gene is TRBV13, the J gene TRBJ1-1; unclear D gene. This CDR3 has 14 residues. In germline, CDR1 is PRHDT, CDR2 FYEKMQ (reference sequence). With 6 bases removed from V and 0 bases from J, the gap between germline ends came to 11 bases.